This T cell receptor beta chain was obtained from a study of T cell responses to AZD1222 COVID-19 vaccine. Assay: immunoSEQ multiplex PCR; the TCRdb copy retains only in-frame clones and omits some. The table lists some 30,000 clones, about nine tenths of them singletons. The CDR3 spans 12 residues. The germline V gene encodes CDR1 SEHNR and CDR2 FQNEAQ (reference sequence). The germline V and J ends were trimmed by 5 bases and 7 bases, with 11 bases remaining between them. This clonotype was sampled from an adult who received the AZD1222 COVID-19 vaccine. The starting material was peripheral blood, obtained 28 days after the second AZD1222 dose. V and J are TRBV7-9 and TRBJ1-2; TRBD1 might be the D (5 bases). CDR3 in DNA: TGTGCCAGCAGCCGAGGTCAGGGTGGCTACACCTTC. Amino acids: CASSRGQGGYTF.